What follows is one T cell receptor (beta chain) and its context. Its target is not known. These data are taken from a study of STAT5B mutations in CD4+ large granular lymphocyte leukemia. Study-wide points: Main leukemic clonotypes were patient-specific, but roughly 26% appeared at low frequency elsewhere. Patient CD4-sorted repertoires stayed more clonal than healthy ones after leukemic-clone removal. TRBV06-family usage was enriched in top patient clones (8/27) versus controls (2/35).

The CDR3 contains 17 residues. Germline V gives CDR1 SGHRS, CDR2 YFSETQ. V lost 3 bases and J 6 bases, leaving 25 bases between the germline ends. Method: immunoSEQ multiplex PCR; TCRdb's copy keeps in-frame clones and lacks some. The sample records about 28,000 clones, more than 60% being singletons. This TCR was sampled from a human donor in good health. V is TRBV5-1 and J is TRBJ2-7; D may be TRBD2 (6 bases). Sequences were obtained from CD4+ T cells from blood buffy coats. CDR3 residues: CASSSGDLSGSAGEQYF. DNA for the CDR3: TGCGCCAGCAGCTCGGGGGACCTTAGTGGGTCCGCGGGCGAGCAGTACTTC.